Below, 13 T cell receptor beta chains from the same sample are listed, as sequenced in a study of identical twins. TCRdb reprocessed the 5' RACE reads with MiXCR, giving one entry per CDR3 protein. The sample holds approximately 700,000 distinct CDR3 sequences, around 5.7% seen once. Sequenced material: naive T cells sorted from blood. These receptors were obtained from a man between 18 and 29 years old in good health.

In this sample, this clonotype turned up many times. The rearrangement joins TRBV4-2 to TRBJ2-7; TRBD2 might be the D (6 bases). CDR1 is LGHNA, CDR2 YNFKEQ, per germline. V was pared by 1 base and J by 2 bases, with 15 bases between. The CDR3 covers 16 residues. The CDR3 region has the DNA TGTGCCAGCAGCCAAGCGGGGGTTTTCCCAACCTACGAGCAGTACTTC. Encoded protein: CASSQAGVFPTYEQYF.

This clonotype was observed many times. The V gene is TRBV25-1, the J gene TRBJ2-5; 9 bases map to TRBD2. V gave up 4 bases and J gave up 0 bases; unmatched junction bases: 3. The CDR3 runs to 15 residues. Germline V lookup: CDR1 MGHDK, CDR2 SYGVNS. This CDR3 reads CASSGGLAYQETQYF. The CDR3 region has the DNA TGTGCCAGCAGTGGAGGACTAGCGTACCAAGAGACCCAGTACTTC.

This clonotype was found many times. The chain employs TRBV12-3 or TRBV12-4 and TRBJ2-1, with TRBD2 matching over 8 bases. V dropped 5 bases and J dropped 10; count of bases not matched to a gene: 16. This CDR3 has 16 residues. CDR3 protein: CASSPVTGLVFKEQFF. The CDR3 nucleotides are TGTGCCAGCAGTCCAGTTACGGGACTAGTTTTTAAGGAGCAGTTCTTC.

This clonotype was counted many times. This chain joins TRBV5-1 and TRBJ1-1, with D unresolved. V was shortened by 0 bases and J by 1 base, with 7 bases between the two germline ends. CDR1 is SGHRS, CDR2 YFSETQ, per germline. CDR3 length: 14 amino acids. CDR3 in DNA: TGCGCCAGCAGCTTGGTCGGCAGGAACACTGAAGCTTTCTTT. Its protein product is CASSLVGRNTEAFF.

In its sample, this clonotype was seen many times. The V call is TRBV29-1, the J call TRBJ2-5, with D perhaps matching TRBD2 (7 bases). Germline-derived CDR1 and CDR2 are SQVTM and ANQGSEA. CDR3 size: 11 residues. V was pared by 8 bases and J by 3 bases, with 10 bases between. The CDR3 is CSSGGEETQYF. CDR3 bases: TGCAGCTCGGGGGGCGAAGAGACCCAGTACTTC.

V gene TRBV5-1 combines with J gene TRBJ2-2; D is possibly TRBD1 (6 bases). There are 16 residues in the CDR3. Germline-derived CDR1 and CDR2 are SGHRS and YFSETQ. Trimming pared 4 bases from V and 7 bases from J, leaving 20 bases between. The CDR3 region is CASSADTGLYDGELFF. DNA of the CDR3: TGCGCCAGCAGCGCCGACACAGGGTTGTACGACGGGGAGCTGTTTTTT. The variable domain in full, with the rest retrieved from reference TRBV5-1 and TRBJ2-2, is KAGVTQTPRYLIKTRGQQVTLSCSPISGHRSVSWYQQTPGQGLQFLFEYFSETQRNKGNFPGRFSGRQFSNSRSEMNVSTLELGDSALYLCASSADTGLYDGELFFGEGSRLTVL.

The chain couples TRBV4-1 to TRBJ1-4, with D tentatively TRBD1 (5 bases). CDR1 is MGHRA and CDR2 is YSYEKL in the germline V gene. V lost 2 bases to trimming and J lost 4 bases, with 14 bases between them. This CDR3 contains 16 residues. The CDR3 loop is CASSQSSGLLNEKLFF. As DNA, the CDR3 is TGCGCCAGCAGCCAATCCTCGGGACTCCTTAATGAAAAACTGTTTTTT.

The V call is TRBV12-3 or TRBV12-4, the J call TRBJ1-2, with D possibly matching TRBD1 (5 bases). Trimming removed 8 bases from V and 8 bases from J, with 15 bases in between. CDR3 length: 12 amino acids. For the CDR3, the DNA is TGTGCCAGCGGGGGTGGGGGAGGCGGCTACACCTTC. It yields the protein CASGGGGGGYTF.

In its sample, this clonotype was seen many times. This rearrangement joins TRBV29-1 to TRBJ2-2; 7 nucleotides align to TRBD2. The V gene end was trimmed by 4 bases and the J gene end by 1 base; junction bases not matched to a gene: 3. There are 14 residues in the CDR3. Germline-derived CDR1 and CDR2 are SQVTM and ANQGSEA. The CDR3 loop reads CSVAGLRNTGELFF. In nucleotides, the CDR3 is TGCAGCGTTGCGGGACTAAGGAACACCGGGGAGCTGTTTTTT.

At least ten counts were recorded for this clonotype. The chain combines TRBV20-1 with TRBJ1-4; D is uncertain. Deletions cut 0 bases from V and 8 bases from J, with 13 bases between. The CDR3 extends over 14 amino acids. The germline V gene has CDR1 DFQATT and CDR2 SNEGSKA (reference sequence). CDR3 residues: CSARDEKLGEKLFF. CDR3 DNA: TGCAGTGCTAGAGATGAGAAGCTAGGGGAAAAACTGTTTTTT.

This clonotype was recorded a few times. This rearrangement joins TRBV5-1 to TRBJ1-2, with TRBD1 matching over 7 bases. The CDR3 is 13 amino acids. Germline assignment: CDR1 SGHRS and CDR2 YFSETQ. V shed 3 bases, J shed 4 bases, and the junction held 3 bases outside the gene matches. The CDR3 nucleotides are TGCGCCAGCAGCTGGGGGGACAGCTATGGCTACACCTTC. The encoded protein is CASSWGDSYGYTF.

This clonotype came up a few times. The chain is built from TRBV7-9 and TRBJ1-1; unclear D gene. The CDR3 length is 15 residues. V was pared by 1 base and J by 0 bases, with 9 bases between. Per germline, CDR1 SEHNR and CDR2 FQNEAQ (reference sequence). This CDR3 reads CASSLVSSMNTEAFF. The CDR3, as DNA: TGTGCCAGCAGCTTAGTATCCAGCATGAACACTGAAGCTTTCTTT.

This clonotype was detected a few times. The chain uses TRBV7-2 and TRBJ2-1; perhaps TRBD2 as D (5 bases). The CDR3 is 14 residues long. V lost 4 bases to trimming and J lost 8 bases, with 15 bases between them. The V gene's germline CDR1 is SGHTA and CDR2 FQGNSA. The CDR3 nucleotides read TGTGCCAGCAGCTCCCCCTCCGGGATGTATGAGCAGTTCTTC. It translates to CASSSPSGMYEQFF.